The 13 T cell receptor beta chains below all came from one sample that was sequenced in a study of blood T cells in healthy people across ages. Through a sample-barcoded 5' primer and a J-beta primer mix, a second PCR was run for roughly 7 to 12 cycles. One entry per CDR3 protein results from TCRdb running MiXCR on the 5' RACE reads. The sample records roughly 1,800,000 distinct CDR3 sequences, roughly 50% being singletons. The sequenced sample consisted of blood. These receptors were collected from a middle-aged woman in good health.

The CDR3 region is CASRTEPRNSPLHF. The CDR3, as DNA: TGTGCCAGCAGAACAGAACCGAGGAATTCACCCCTCCACTTT. The chain recombines TRBV12-3 or TRBV12-4 with TRBJ1-6; D not certain. The CDR3 length is 14 residues. V dropped 6 bases and J dropped 7 bases, with 13 bases sitting between them.

The CDR3 region has the DNA TGTGCCAGCAGCGTAGCGGGACAGGTAGAATCACCCCTCCACTTT. Translated: CASSVAGQVESPLHF. V and J are TRBV9 and TRBJ1-6; 8 nucleotides match TRBD1. With V trimmed by 0 bases and J by 10 bases, 6 bases remained unmatched. This CDR3 has 15 amino acids. CDR1 and CDR2 from the germline V gene are SGDLS and YYNGEE.

This clonotype appeared a few times. The chain couples TRBV12-3 or TRBV12-4 to TRBJ1-4; D is ambiguous. This CDR3 has 16 residues. V lost 3 bases to trimming and J lost 7 bases, with 18 bases between them. The CDR3 loop is CASSLRTTRRAEKLFF. Here the CDR3 DNA reads TGTGCCAGCAGTTTGCGGACGACCAGGAGGGCTGAAAAACTGTTTTTT.

This clonotype was detected a few times. The genes are TRBV2 and TRBJ2-3; D is tentatively TRBD1 or TRBD2 (6 bases each). V shed 6 bases and J shed 2 bases, with 12 bases lying between them. Germline assignment: CDR1 SNHLY and CDR2 FYNNEI. The CDR3 contains 14 residues. The CDR3 DNA reads TGTGCCAGCAGGCACAGGGACTTCACAGATACGCAGTATTTT. This gives the protein CASRHRDFTDTQYF.

The V and J genes are TRBV25-1 and TRBJ2-1, with 7 bases identical to TRBD2. CDR1 is MGHDK, CDR2 SYGVNS, per germline. With 8 bases clipped from V and 5 bases from J, the junction kept 9 bases outside the gene matches. The CDR3 totals 14 residues. CDR3 protein: CASLGAGYHNEQFF. The CDR3 DNA reads TGTGCCAGCCTTGGAGCGGGGTATCACAATGAGCAGTTCTTC.

The rearrangement links TRBV10-3 to TRBJ1-2; D unclear. Trimming shortened V by 2 bases and J by 7 bases, and 11 bases separated the two germline ends. Germline CDR1 is ENHRY and CDR2 is SYGVKD. The length of the CDR3 is 13 residues. The CDR3 region has the DNA TGTGCCATCAGTGAGGGCGGATGGGGTGGCTACACCTTC. Its translation: CAISEGGWGGYTF.

The chain links TRBV9 to TRBJ1-6; perhaps TRBD1 as D (5 bases). Trimming shortened V by 4 bases and J by 8 bases, and 16 bases separated the two germline ends. The V gene's germline CDR1 is SGDLS and CDR2 YYNGEE. The CDR3 extends over 15 amino acids. This CDR3 is CASSTSGTGYSPLHF. The CDR3, as DNA: TGTGCCAGCAGCACCTCCGGGACCGGATATTCACCCCTCCACTTT. The full variable domain, in which reference TRBV9 and TRBJ1-6 provide the parts outside the CDR3, is DSGVTQTPKHLITATGQRVTLRCSPRSGDLSVYWYQQSLDQGLQFLIQYYNGEERAKGNILERFSAQQFPDLHSELNLSSLELGDSALYFCASSTSGTGYSPLHFGNGTRLTVT.

This clonotype was picked up a small number of times. This chain uses TRBV7-4 with TRBJ2-5; tentatively, D is TRBD1 or TRBD2 (6 bases each). CDR1 SGHVT and CDR2 SQSDAQ come from the germline V gene. The CDR3 totals 19 residues. V was cut by 3 bases and J by 3 bases, with 26 bases left in between. The CDR3 region is CASSFQGLRGRGTEETQYF. Written as DNA, the CDR3 is TGTGCCAGCAGCTTCCAAGGTCTCAGGGGCCGAGGGACTGAAGAGACCCAGTACTTC.

The chain links TRBV7-9 to TRBJ1-4; weak D call: TRBD1 (6 bases). V was clipped by 5 bases and J by 0 bases, with 13 bases between them. There are 16 residues in the CDR3. CDR1 is SEHNR, CDR2 FQNEAQ, per germline (reference sequence). The CDR3 nucleotides are TGTGCCAGCAGCCCAAGACAGGCTACAACTAATGAAAAACTGTTTTTT. It specifies CASSPRQATTNEKLFF. Variable domain in full (rest from reference TRBV7-9 and TRBJ1-4): DTGVSQNPRHKITKRGQNVTFRCDPISEHNRLYWYRQTLGQGPEFLTYFQNEAQLEKSRLLSDRFSAERPKGSFSTLEIQRTEQGDSAMYLCASSPRQATTNEKLFFGSGTQLSVL.

This chain uses TRBV6-2 or TRBV6-3 with TRBJ2-1; tentative D call: TRBD2 (7 bases). CDR3 length: 14 amino acids. Per the germline V gene, CDR1 is MNHEY and CDR2 is SVGEGT. V dropped 2 bases and J dropped 7 bases, with 12 bases sitting between them. CDR3 residues: CASSYEGGLNEQFF. In nucleotides, the CDR3 is TGTGCCAGCAGTTACGAGGGGGGGCTGAATGAGCAGTTCTTC.

The rearrangement uses TRBV4-2 and TRBJ1-2; 7 bases agree with TRBD1. Trimming removed 4 bases from V and 6 bases from J; junction bases left unmatched: 8. Germline CDR1 and CDR2: LGHNA and YNFKEQ. This CDR3 is 14 amino acids long. CDR3 loop: CASSPGQRTNGYTF. As DNA, the CDR3 is TGTGCCAGCAGCCCGGGACAGCGTACGAATGGCTACACCTTC.

The J gene is TRBJ1-6, the V gene TRBV20-1, with TRBD1 as a possible D gene (6 bases). Trimming removed 5 bases from V and 2 bases from J, with 13 bases in between. The CDR3 runs 15 residues. Germline CDR1 reads DFQATT; CDR2 reads SNEGSKA (reference sequence). The CDR3 nucleotides are TGCAGTGCTTCGGGGGGGGACACCTATAATTCACCCCTCCACTTT. This codes for CSASGGDTYNSPLHF.

The chain links TRBV5-1 to TRBJ2-3, with D perhaps matching TRBD2 (6 bases). The CDR3 length is 15 residues. Trimming took off 5 bases at V and 1 base at J, with 14 bases between the two ends. The germline V gene has CDR1 SGHRS and CDR2 YFSETQ. For the CDR3, the DNA is TGCGCCAGCAGAGCGACTAGGGAGGGCACAGATACGCAGTATTTT. Translation gives CASRATREGTDTQYF.